The clone carrying this TCR beta chain was seen a handful of times. The antigen remains unidentified. Via MiXCR, TCRdb re-called the RACE reads, giving one row per CDR3 protein. This repertoire shows some 300,000 distinct CDR3 sequences, 4.5% to 7% found once; its top ten account for about 8.2%. This sample is part of a study of human T cells and chemical hapten exposure. Whole-study results and caveats: Each of the donors had alopecia, so their immune responses may not resemble those of healthy people. Expanded TCR sets contained significantly more large CDR3 similarity clusters than controls.

Time point in this sample: pre-sensitization, week 0. Treatment noted: therapeutic diphenylcyclopropenone sensitization with weekly scalp DPC. Those who donated were patients with alopecia, 18 to 70 years of age, and suitable for DPC. Germline CDR1 reads MNHEY; CDR2 reads SMNVEV (reference sequence). V shed 2 bases and J shed 4 bases, with 11 bases lying between them. There are 14 residues in the CDR3. The chain uses TRBV27 and TRBJ1-2; TRBD1 might be the D (5 bases). The sample in question was whole blood, obtained in connection with sensitization to the hapten diphenylcyclopropenone (DPC). This TCR was sampled from a woman aged 18-29 years with alopecia areata. Some clones in this sample may be carry-over from other donors' samples. In DNA, the CDR3 is TGTGCCAGCAGTTTACACGGGACGGCCTATGGCTACACCTTC. Translating gives CASSLHGTAYGYTF.